This T cell receptor (beta chain) was obtained from a study of radiotherapy plus CTLA-4 blockade in lung cancer. This clone was seen a handful of times. Germline CDR1 DFQATT, CDR2 SNEGSKA (reference sequence). The J segment lost 6 bases and the V segment lost 6 bases, leaving 1 base of the junction unmatched. The CDR3 is 10 amino acids. The repertoire was sequenced with immunoSEQ multiplex PCR; TCRdb's copy has only in-frame clones and lacks some. In the table there are approximately 40,000 clones, roughly 85% of which are singletons. The chain employs TRBV20-1 and TRBJ1-2; TRBD1 aligns across 7 bases. This specimen consisted of peripheral blood, obtained from a patient treated with radiotherapy plus ipilimumab. The TCR sequence derives from a human donor with non-small cell lung cancer whose response to radiotherapy plus ipilimumab could not be evaluated. The CDR3 nucleotides are TGCAGTGCCAGGGGGGATGGCTACACCTTC. It encodes CSARGDGYTF.